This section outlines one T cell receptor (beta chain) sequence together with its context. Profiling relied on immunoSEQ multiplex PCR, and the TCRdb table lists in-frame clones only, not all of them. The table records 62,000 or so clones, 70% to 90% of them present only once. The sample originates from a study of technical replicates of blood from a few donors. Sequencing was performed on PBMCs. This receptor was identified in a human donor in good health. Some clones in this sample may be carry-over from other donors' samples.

This chain's CDR3 is CASSFGRLTGELFF. The DNA of the CDR3 is TGTGCCAGCAGCTTTGGCAGATTGACCGGGGAGCTGTTTTTT. The chain employs TRBV5-6 and TRBJ2-2, with unresolved D. This CDR3 is 14 amino acids long. Trimming removed 2 bases from V and 5 bases from J, with 10 bases in between. The germline V gene encodes CDR1 SGHDT and CDR2 YYEEEE.